Presented here are 25 T cell receptor beta chains from one specimen sequenced in a study of T cell responses to AZD1222 COVID-19 vaccine. Method: immunoSEQ multiplex PCR; TCRdb's copy keeps in-frame clones and lacks some. Found here are some 110,000 clones, about 80% of them singletons; the top ten hold 9.4%. Specimen: peripheral blood, collected on day 0 of AZD1222 vaccination. All receptors come from an adult in good health.

The J gene is TRBJ2-5, the V gene TRBV7-3, with D perhaps matching TRBD1 or TRBD2 (5 bases each). In germline, CDR1 is SGHTA, CDR2 FQGTGA. The CDR3 loop spans 14 amino acids. The ends were cut back, 0 bases at V and 5 bases at J, with 10 bases in the middle. The CDR3 reads CASSLTQGRETQYF. In DNA form, the CDR3 reads TGTGCCAGCAGCTTAACCCAGGGACGGGAGACCCAGTACTTC.

The rearrangement joins TRBV30 to TRBJ2-7; possibly TRBD1 for D (6 bases). Germline V gives CDR1 GTSNPN, CDR2 SVGIG (reference sequence). CDR3 length: 12 amino acids. Trimming left V 8 bases short and J 5 bases short, with 16 bases between. The CDR3 region has the DNA TGTGCCCATACACAGGGTGGGGACGAGCAGTACTTC. Amino acids: CAHTQGGDEQYF.

This chain joins TRBV10-3 and TRBJ1-4; D gene uncertain. The length of the CDR3 is 16 residues. Trimming left V 6 bases short and J 2 bases short, with 16 bases between. In germline, CDR1 is ENHRY, CDR2 SYGVKD. CDR3 DNA: TGTGCCATCAGCCAAACCCGGGAGGGCACTAATGAAAAACTGTTTTTT. This encodes CAISQTREGTNEKLFF.

CDR3 protein: CASSPRQGLNYGYTF. The CDR3 DNA follows: TGTGCCAGCAGTCCTAGACAGGGCTTAAACTATGGCTACACCTTC. The chain couples TRBV6-4 to TRBJ1-2; 7 nucleotides align to TRBD1. With 5 bases clipped from V and 2 bases from J, the junction kept 8 bases outside the gene matches. CDR3 size: 15 residues. The germline V gene encodes CDR1 MRHNA and CDR2 SNTAGT.

The chain carries TRBV28 and TRBJ2-3; unclear D gene. Germline V gives CDR1 MDHEN, CDR2 SYDVKM. The CDR3 loop spans 15 amino acids. V was clipped by 2 bases and J by 0 bases, with 9 bases between them. CDR3 bases: TGTGCCAGCAGTTTACAGACTCCTAGCACAGATACGCAGTATTTT. Its translation: CASSLQTPSTDTQYF.

V usage is TRBV11-1 and J usage is TRBJ2-1; a weak D match, TRBD2 (5 bases). Trimming pared 4 bases from V and 3 bases from J, leaving 13 bases between. Germline assignment: CDR1 SGHAT and CDR2 FQDESV (reference sequence). The CDR3 has 15 amino acids. The CDR3: CASSYSGSDYNEQFF. CDR3 in DNA: TGTGCCAGCAGCTACAGCGGTAGTGACTACAATGAGCAGTTCTTC.

V and J are TRBV9 and TRBJ2-7; D may correspond to TRBD1 or TRBD2 (5 bases each). Germline V gives CDR1 SGDLS, CDR2 YYNGEE. V was pared by 4 bases and J by 2 bases, with 13 bases between. This CDR3 comprises 14 residues. In DNA form, the CDR3 reads TGTGCCAGCAGCCCCCGGGACGGCCCCTACGAGCAGTACTTC. It yields the protein CASSPRDGPYEQYF.

V and J are TRBV7-9 and TRBJ2-4; 7 positions match TRBD1. CDR3 length: 15 residues. J lost 2 bases, V lost 5 bases, and 6 bases had no gene match. Germline V gene data show CDR1 as SEHNR and CDR2 as FQNEAQ (reference sequence). The CDR3 region has the DNA TGTGCCAGCAGCCGAGGGACAGTCTCCAAAAACATTCAGTACTTC. It yields the protein CASSRGTVSKNIQYF.

This clone was seen more than once but under ten times. The gene calls are TRBV7-9 and TRBJ1-2, with a weak D call TRBD1 (5 bases). V was shortened by 3 bases and J by 7 bases, with 12 bases between the two germline ends. There are 13 residues in the CDR3. Germline loops: CDR1 SEHNR, CDR2 FQNEAQ (reference sequence). CDR3 sequence reads: CASSLHTGGGYTF. The DNA of the CDR3 is TGTGCCAGCAGCTTGCATACAGGTGGTGGCTACACCTTC.

The chain is built from TRBV5-1 and TRBJ2-5; D is uncertain. This CDR3 has 14 residues. Germline V gene lookup returns CDR1 SGHRS and CDR2 YFSETQ. V was trimmed by 1 base and J by 7 bases, leaving 14 bases between them. In DNA, the CDR3 is TGCGCCAGCAGCTTGATGGCAGACGATACGACCCAGTACTTC. Translation: CASSLMADDTTQYF.

For this clone: The junction shows a germline mismatch at one end, possibly a read error. J is TRBJ2-3 and V is TRBV7-7; 9 nucleotides align to TRBD2. Germline V gene data show CDR1 as SSHAT and CDR2 as FNYEAQ (reference sequence). This CDR3 has 15 residues. As DNA, the CDR3 is TGTGCTAGCAGCTTCTTAGCGGGAGGCACAGATACGCAGTATTTT. Residues: CASSFLAGGTDTQYF.

V is TRBV28 and J is TRBJ1-2; 7 bases map to TRBD1. V gave up 6 bases and J gave up 8 bases; unmatched junction bases: 9. This CDR3 has 13 residues. CDR1 and CDR2 from the germline V gene are MDHEN and SYDVKM. DNA of the CDR3: TGTGCCAGCAGCGCAGGGGGGGATTGGGGCTACACCTTC. This sequence encodes CASSAGGDWGYTF.

The V call is TRBV19, the J call TRBJ1-2, with TRBD1 matching over 7 bases. The germline CDR1 and CDR2 sequences are LNHDA and SQIVND (reference sequence). The V gene end was trimmed by 6 bases and the J gene end by 1 base; junction bases not matched to a gene: 11. The CDR3 has 16 residues. This CDR3 is CASRQAQGIFNYGYTF. The DNA of the CDR3 is TGTGCCAGTAGGCAAGCACAGGGGATTTTTAACTATGGCTACACCTTC.

The chain is built from TRBV28 and TRBJ2-1, with D maybe TRBD1 (5 bases). There are 12 residues in the CDR3. Germline-derived CDR1 and CDR2 are MDHEN and SYDVKM. The V end was cut by 3 bases, the J end by 10 bases, with 10 bases between. The CDR3 protein is CASSFRTGEQFF. CDR3 coding DNA: TGTGCCAGCAGTTTTCGCACAGGAGAGCAGTTCTTC.

CDR3 sequence reads: CASSYSSGPMNTEAFF. Written as DNA, the CDR3 is TGTGCCAGCAGTTACTCGTCAGGGCCCATGAACACTGAAGCTTTCTTT. The chain is built from TRBV6-5 and TRBJ1-1; D might be TRBD1 (5 bases). The CDR3 loop spans 16 amino acids. Trimming cost V 0 bases and J 0 bases, with 11 bases left between them. The germline V gene encodes CDR1 MNHEY and CDR2 SVGAGI.

The chain couples TRBV5-5 to TRBJ1-3; D unclear. The CDR3 consists of 13 residues. Germline loops: CDR1 SGHKS, CDR2 YYEKEE (reference sequence). Trimming took 5 bases from V and 2 from J, leaving 8 bases between them. CDR3 region: CASSQIPGNTIYF. Written as DNA, the CDR3 is TGTGCCAGCAGTCAAATCCCTGGAAACACCATATATTTT.

This chain connects TRBV19 to TRBJ1-5; TRBD1 might be the D (5 bases). The CDR3 is 15 residues long. CDR1 and CDR2 (germline): LNHDA, SQIVND (reference sequence). V was pared by 5 bases and J by 0 bases, with 11 bases between. The CDR3 here is CASSPTDNSNQPQHF. CDR3 nucleotide sequence: TGTGCCAGTAGTCCGACAGATAATAGCAATCAGCCCCAGCATTTT. Variable domain in full (rest from reference TRBV19 and TRBJ1-5): DGGITQSPKYLFRKEGQNVTLSCEQNLNHDAMYWYRQDPGQGLRLIYYSQIVNDFQKGDIAEGYSVSREKKESFPLTVTSAQKNPTAFYLCASSPTDNSNQPQHFGDGTRLSIL.

Here the CDR3 reads CASSQVGRRRVFQETQYF. CDR3 coding DNA: TGCGCCAGCAGCCAAGTAGGTCGGCGGAGAGTATTCCAAGAGACCCAGTACTTC. The gene calls are TRBV4-1 and TRBJ2-5; D unresolved. The CDR3 contains 18 residues. Germline loops: CDR1 MGHRA, CDR2 YSYEKL. V was trimmed by 1 base and J by 1 base, leaving 19 bases between them.

This clone was counted a few times. This chain uses TRBV28 with TRBJ1-2; TRBD1 might be the D (6 bases). The germline V gene has CDR1 MDHEN and CDR2 SYDVKM. V was trimmed by 4 bases and J by 0 bases, leaving 18 bases between them. The CDR3 is made up of 17 amino acids. The CDR3 region is CASSSYRALSTNYGYTF. The CDR3, as DNA: TGTGCCAGCAGTTCCTACAGGGCCTTATCAACTAACTATGGCTACACCTTC.

This rearrangement joins TRBV7-2 to TRBJ1-4, with 7 bases lining up with TRBD1. Germline CDR1 is SGHTA and CDR2 is FQGNSA. The CDR3 is made up of 14 amino acids. With V trimmed by 5 bases and J by 10 bases, 10 bases remained unmatched. As DNA, the CDR3 is TGTGCCAGCAGCCCGGACAGGAGCCGAGGAAAACTGTTTTTT. It codes for CASSPDRSRGKLFF.

This chain connects TRBV27 to TRBJ1-6; D call uncertain. V lost 4 bases and J lost 5, with 12 bases in between. Germline V gene lookup returns CDR1 MNHEY and CDR2 SMNVEV (reference sequence). CDR3 length: 15 amino acids. The CDR3, as DNA: TGTGCCAGCAGTTCAACCGTCCTTAATAATTCACCCCTCCACTTT. Translating it yields CASSSTVLNNSPLHF.

The chain links TRBV30 to TRBJ2-3, with 11 bases that match TRBD2. The germline CDR1 and CDR2 sequences are GTSNPN and SVGIG (reference sequence). The CDR3 consists of 20 residues. V trimming: 3 bases; J trimming: 1 base; junction bases outside the gene matches: 18. For the CDR3, the DNA is TGTGCCTGGAGCCCTAAACTGGGGACTAGCGGAGGGCGGGGCACAGATACGCAGTATTTT. This codes for CAWSPKLGTSGGRGTDTQYF.

This clone was recorded once. This chain connects TRBV7-9 to TRBJ2-5, with a tentative D call TRBD2 (5 bases). Germline V CDR1 and CDR2: SEHNR, FQNEAQ (reference sequence). The CDR3 runs 11 residues. V lost 5 bases and J 5 bases, leaving 6 bases between the germline ends. CDR3: CASSTGETQYF. The CDR3 bases are TGTGCCAGCAGCACGGGGGAGACCCAGTACTTC.

The rearrangement links TRBV11-2 to TRBJ2-3; 10 bases are a match to TRBD1. Germline CDR1 is SGHAT and CDR2 is FQNNGV. The CDR3 loop spans 16 amino acids. V trimming: 5 bases; J trimming: 5 bases; junction bases outside the gene matches: 10. CDR3 residues: CASSPPPGQGKDTQYF. The CDR3 coding sequence is TGTGCCAGCAGCCCGCCTCCGGGACAGGGGAAAGATACGCAGTATTTT.

This chain links TRBV28 with TRBJ1-6; the match to TRBD1 covers 8 bases. The CDR3 has 18 amino acids. Germline V gene sequence: CDR1 MDHEN, CDR2 SYDVKM. J gave up 4 bases and V 1 base, and 9 bases lay outside the gene matches. CDR3 coding DNA: TGTGCCAGCAGTTTATCGGGACAGGTAGGGGGATATAATTCACCCCTCCACTTT. Amino acid sequence: CASSLSGQVGGYNSPLHF.